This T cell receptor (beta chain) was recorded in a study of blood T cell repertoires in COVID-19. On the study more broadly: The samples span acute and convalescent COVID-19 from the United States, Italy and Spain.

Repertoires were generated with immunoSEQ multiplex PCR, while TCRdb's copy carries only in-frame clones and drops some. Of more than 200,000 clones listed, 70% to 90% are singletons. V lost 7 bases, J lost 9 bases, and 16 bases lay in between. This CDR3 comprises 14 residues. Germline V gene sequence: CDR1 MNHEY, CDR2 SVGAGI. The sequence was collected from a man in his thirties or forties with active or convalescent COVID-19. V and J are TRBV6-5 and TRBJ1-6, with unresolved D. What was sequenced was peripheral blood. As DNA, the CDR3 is TGTGCCAGCACCGCGGGTGGGGAAATTTCACCCCTCCACTTT. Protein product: CASTAGGEISPLHF.